These 32 T cell receptor beta chains originate from one sample sequenced in a study of CD8 T cells in ankylosing spondylitis. TCRdb re-derived calls from the 5' RACE reads in MiXCR, one entry per CDR3 protein. The sample lists approximately 220,000 distinct CDR3 sequences, about 26% occurring once. Sequencing was performed on blood, either unsorted or a sorted T cell fraction (not recorded which). These receptors originate from a male donor with ankylosing spondylitis or in good health (not recorded which).

This rearrangement joins TRBV20-1 to TRBJ2-7, with 10 bases lining up with TRBD2. With 3 bases clipped from V and 5 bases from J, the junction kept 7 bases outside the gene matches. The CDR3 loop spans 14 amino acids. CDR1 is DFQATT and CDR2 is SNEGSKA in the germline V gene (reference sequence). The DNA of the CDR3 is TGCAGTGCTAGCGACCTAGCGGGAGTAGACGAGCAGTACTTC. This encodes CSASDLAGVDEQYF.

In its sample, this clonotype was seen a few times. The genes are TRBV4-1 and TRBJ2-7; tentative D call: TRBD2 (6 bases). Deletions cut 0 bases from V and 6 bases from J, with 12 bases between. There are 14 residues in the CDR3. The germline V gene encodes CDR1 MGHRA and CDR2 YSYEKL. The CDR3 is CASSQESVAAEQYF. The CDR3 DNA follows: TGCGCCAGCAGCCAAGAATCAGTAGCGGCCGAGCAGTACTTC.

At least ten counts were recorded for this clonotype. The junction shows a germline mismatch at one end, possibly a read error. CDR3 residues: CSAISKLAGHPF. The CDR3 coding sequence is TGCAGTGCTATCAGCAAGTTAGCGGGGCACCCCTTT. The rearrangement links TRBV20-1 to TRBJ2-3, with 8 bases identical to TRBD2. The germline V gene encodes CDR1 DFQATT and CDR2 SNEGSKA (reference sequence). The CDR3 length is 12 residues.

This clonotype was seen a few times. The genes are TRBV6-5 and TRBJ1-1, with 8 bases aligning to TRBD1. The CDR3 sequence is 19 residues long. Per the germline V gene, CDR1 is MNHEY and CDR2 is SVGAGI. The V segment lost 6 bases and the J segment 1 base; nucleotides outside the gene matches: 19. The CDR3 protein is CASRYAARDRGDGNTEAFF. CDR3 nucleotide sequence: TGTGCCAGCAGATATGCGGCTCGCGACAGGGGTGATGGGAACACTGAAGCTTTCTTT.

The rearrangement joins TRBV12-3 or TRBV12-4 to TRBJ2-7, with D perhaps matching TRBD2 (6 bases). Deletions cut 3 bases from V and 2 bases from J, with 11 bases between. CDR3 length equals 14 residues. In DNA form, the CDR3 reads TGTGCCAGCAGTTTTGACGGGGGAGCCTACGAGCAGTACTTC. Translated: CASSFDGGAYEQYF.

This clonotype was detected many times. The chain carries TRBV20-1 and TRBJ2-7; 8 positions agree with TRBD2. J lost 5 bases, V lost 4 bases, and 4 bases had no gene match. CDR1 and CDR2 from the germline V gene are DFQATT and SNEGSKA (reference sequence). The CDR3 totals 12 residues. CDR3 amino acids: CSATLAGDEQYF. CDR3 nucleotide sequence: TGCAGTGCTACCCTAGCGGGCGACGAGCAGTACTTC.

This clonotype was counted only a few times. The V call is TRBV20-1, the J call TRBJ1-5; no firm D call. Trimming pared 2 bases from V and 0 bases from J, leaving 8 bases between. Germline-derived CDR1 and CDR2 are DFQATT and SNEGSKA (reference sequence). The CDR3 totals 14 residues. The CDR3 here is CSARPALSNQPQHF. CDR3 DNA: TGCAGTGCTAGACCGGCACTTAGCAATCAGCCCCAGCATTTT.

The chain combines TRBV7-9 with TRBJ1-1, with 7 bases lining up with TRBD1. Germline V lookup: CDR1 SEHNR, CDR2 FQNEAQ (reference sequence). The CDR3 is 15 amino acids. Losses at the gene ends were 3 bases for V and 0 bases for J; bases not matched to a gene: 4. The CDR3 bases are TGTGCCAGCAGCTTTGGCGGGACAGTGAACACTGAAGCTTTCTTT. Translated, it gives CASSFGGTVNTEAFF.

The chain employs TRBV20-1 and TRBJ1-1; a weak D match, TRBD1 (6 bases). There are 13 residues in the CDR3. Germline assignment: CDR1 DFQATT and CDR2 SNEGSKA (reference sequence). Trimming removed 5 bases from V and 4 bases from J, with 14 bases in between. CDR3 DNA sequence: TGCAGTGCTTACTTACAGGGTACCACTGAAGCTTTCTTT. It translates to CSAYLQGTTEAFF.

The gene calls are TRBV18 and TRBJ2-7; 7 bases align to TRBD1. V lost 3 bases to trimming and J lost 1 base; unmatched junction nucleotides: 9. Per germline, CDR1 KGHSH and CDR2 LQKENI. The length of the CDR3 is 16 residues. In DNA form, the CDR3 reads TGTGCCAGCTCACCTACTATAGGGACAGCTTCCTACGAGCAGTACTTC. As protein: CASSPTIGTASYEQYF.

This clonotype has more than one count but fewer than ten. This rearrangement joins TRBV11-2 to TRBJ2-3, with 7 nucleotides matching TRBD2. The germline CDR1 and CDR2 sequences are SGHAT and FQNNGV. The CDR3 loop spans 17 amino acids. The ends lost 3 bases at V and 3 bases at J; junction bases unmatched: 12. The CDR3 DNA reads as TGTGCCAGCAGCTTTCGGGGGAGGGAACGCGCGACAGATACGCAGTATTTT. Protein: CASSFRGRERATDTQYF.

The table lists this clonotype with many counts. The chain uses TRBV28 and TRBJ1-5; D gene unclear. This CDR3 has 16 amino acids. The germline gives CDR1 MDHEN, CDR2 SYDVKM. The germline V and J ends were trimmed by 4 bases and 5 bases, with 18 bases remaining between them. This CDR3 is CASSSEGRRLYQPQHF. CDR3 in DNA: TGTGCCAGCAGTTCAGAGGGCAGGCGGTTGTATCAGCCCCAGCATTTT.

In this sample, this clonotype turned up a few times. This chain links TRBV12-3 or TRBV12-4 with TRBJ1-6, with TRBD1 matching 7 bases. V shed 2 bases and J 10 bases; nucleotides not matched to a gene: 5. The CDR3 extends over 14 amino acids. In DNA form, the CDR3 reads TGTGCCAGCAGTTTAAACAGGGGAACGTCACCCCTCCACTTT. As protein: CASSLNRGTSPLHF.

This clonotype turned up a few times. This chain joins TRBV20-1 and TRBJ2-3; 14 bases agree with TRBD2. The CDR3 runs to 17 residues. The V and J ends lost 5 bases and 5 bases, in that order; junction bases with no gene match: 12. From germline, CDR1 is DFQATT and CDR2 SNEGSKA (reference sequence). This CDR3 reads CSAPPRRLAGGRDTQYF. In DNA, the CDR3 is TGCAGTGCTCCCCCTAGGAGACTAGCGGGAGGGAGAGATACGCAGTATTTT.

The DNA for the CDR3 is TGCAGTGCTAGCTTTTTGGCTAGCGGGAGATTATGGTACAATGAGCAGTTCTTC. Amino acid sequence: CSASFLASGRLWYNEQFF. V usage is TRBV20-1 and J usage is TRBJ2-1; 10 nucleotides line up with TRBD2. CDR1 DFQATT and CDR2 SNEGSKA come from the germline V gene (reference sequence). The trim removed 3 bases at V and 4 bases at J, leaving 15 bases unmatched. The length of the CDR3 is 18 residues.

This clonotype was seen many times. The chain uses TRBV5-1 and TRBJ1-4; D possibly corresponds to TRBD1 (5 bases). The germline CDR1 and CDR2 sequences are SGHRS and YFSETQ. Between the trimmed V and J ends, which lost 0 bases and 5 bases, there was a span of 11 bases. The CDR3 has 15 residues. The CDR3 here is CASSLGSGRNEKLFF. CDR3 nucleotide sequence: TGCGCCAGCAGCTTGGGGTCAGGGAGGAATGAAAAACTGTTTTTT.

The table lists this clonotype with many counts. The J gene is TRBJ2-1, the V gene TRBV29-1, with 10 positions matching TRBD2. J was trimmed by 6 bases and V by 4 bases; bases with no gene match: 3. Germline V lookup: CDR1 SQVTM, CDR2 ANQGSEA. This CDR3 is 13 amino acids long. The CDR3 region has the DNA TGCAGCGTTGTTCCTAGCGGGAGCAATGAGCAGTTCTTC. Its protein product is CSVVPSGSNEQFF.

The gene calls are TRBV20-1 and TRBJ2-7; the D is unclear. Trimming shortened V by 3 bases and J by 2 bases, and 8 bases separated the two germline ends. The germline CDR1 and CDR2 sequences are DFQATT and SNEGSKA (reference sequence). This CDR3 is 12 amino acids long. CDR3 protein: CSASSVPYEQYF. The CDR3 region has the DNA TGCAGTGCTAGCAGTGTTCCCTACGAGCAGTACTTC.

This clonotype was recorded many times. A read error may produce the germline difference seen at one junction end. The rearrangement uses TRBV10-3 and TRBJ1-3; D is undetermined. The CDR3 consists of 13 residues. Germline assignment: CDR1 ENHRY and CDR2 SYGVKD. The chain's CDR3 is CAISGGSGNTIYF. CDR3 bases: TGTGCCATCAGTGGGGGATCTGGAAACACTATATATTTT.

This clonotype was counted at least ten times. This chain uses TRBV2 with TRBJ2-6; TRBD1 is a possible D gene (5 bases). The germline gives CDR1 SNHLY, CDR2 FYNNEI. V lost 4 bases and J 2 bases, leaving 9 bases between the germline ends. This CDR3 region has 15 residues. DNA of the CDR3: TGTGCCAGCAGTGGGGGCGTCCCTGGGGCCAACGTCCTGACTTTC. The encoded protein is CASSGGVPGANVLTF.

This clonotype came up many times. This chain uses TRBV11-2 with TRBJ2-1, with 10 bases identical to TRBD1. Per germline, CDR1 SGHAT and CDR2 FQNNGV. The trim removed 1 base at V and 9 bases at J, leaving 6 bases unmatched. This CDR3 comprises 15 residues. The CDR3 here is CASSLGQGAKSEQFF. Written as DNA, the CDR3 is TGTGCCAGCAGCTTAGGACAGGGGGCGAAGAGTGAGCAGTTCTTC.

Many counts were recorded for this clonotype. The chain recombines TRBV20-1 with TRBJ2-7, with TRBD2 matching over 14 bases. Trimming at V came to 3 bases and at J to 7 bases, leaving 5 bases not matched to a gene. Per the germline V gene, CDR1 is DFQATT and CDR2 is SNEGSKA (reference sequence). The CDR3 is 14 amino acids. The DNA for the CDR3 is TGCAGTGCTAGGGGGACTAGCGGGAGAAGAGAGCAGTACTTC. Residues: CSARGTSGRREQYF.

V is TRBV21-1 and J is TRBJ2-7. TRBV21-1 has pseudogene status. The CDR3 runs to 16 residues. CDR3 sequence: CASSKVRSGGTYEQYF. The CDR3 nucleotides read TGTGCCAGCAGCAAAGTGAGGAGCGGGGGCACCTACGAGCAGTACTTC.

This clonotype was observed at least ten times. V is TRBV29-1 and J is TRBJ2-5; D remains ambiguous. The germline gives CDR1 SQVTM, CDR2 ANQGSEA. The CDR3 has 11 amino acids. Deletions cut 2 bases from V and 6 bases from J, with 7 bases between. The CDR3 nucleotides are TGCAGCGTTGAACATGGAAAGACCCAGTACTTC. This codes for CSVEHGKTQYF.

The chain recombines TRBV29-1 with TRBJ2-2; D uncertain. Trimming shortened V by 4 bases and J by 1 base, and 7 bases separated the two germline ends. The CDR3 consists of 13 residues. Germline assignment: CDR1 SQVTM and CDR2 ANQGSEA. The CDR3 protein is CSVGLQNTGELFF. The CDR3 nucleotides are TGCAGCGTTGGACTCCAGAACACCGGGGAGCTGTTTTTT.

This clonotype occurred many times. This rearrangement joins TRBV29-1 to TRBJ2-7; 7 bases agree with TRBD2. Unmatched junction bases numbered 2, after V lost 4 bases and J lost 2 bases. This CDR3 comprises 12 residues. Germline V gene sequence: CDR1 SQVTM, CDR2 ANQGSEA. The CDR3 bases are TGCAGCGTTGGGGGGGGGACCTACGAGCAGTACTTC. Translating gives CSVGGGTYEQYF.

In this sample, this clonotype turned up many times. The rearrangement links TRBV5-6 to TRBJ2-1; possibly TRBD2 for D (6 bases). The germline gives CDR1 SGHDT, CDR2 YYEEEE. V was pared by 1 base and J by 5 bases, with 16 bases between. This CDR3 has 16 residues. CDR3 loop: CASSLFRGIHDNEQFF. Here the CDR3 DNA reads TGTGCCAGCAGCTTGTTCCGGGGGATTCATGACAATGAGCAGTTCTTC. The full variable domain, rest sourced from reference TRBV5-6 and TRBJ2-1, is DAGVTQSPTHLIKTRGQQVTLRCSPKSGHDTVSWYQQALGQGPQFIFQYYEEEERQRGNFPDRFSGHQFPNYSSELNVNALLLGDSALYLCASSLFRGIHDNEQFFGPGTRLTVL.

Ten or more counts support this clonotype. The chain joins TRBV2 to TRBJ2-3, with 10 bases aligning to TRBD2. CDR3 size: 15 residues. Germline V gene lookup returns CDR1 SNHLY and CDR2 FYNNEI. J gave up 3 bases and V 10 bases, and 10 bases lay outside the gene matches. In DNA, the CDR3 is TGTGCCATCACTCAACTAGCGGGATTGACAGATACGCAGTATTTT. This sequence encodes CAITQLAGLTDTQYF.

The V gene is TRBV15, the J gene TRBJ2-5; a weak D match, TRBD1 (5 bases). The CDR3 sequence is 14 residues long. The V gene's germline CDR1 is LNHNV and CDR2 YYDKDF (reference sequence). Trimming removed 5 bases at V and 2 bases at J, with 12 bases between. CDR3 nucleotide sequence: TGTGCCACCAGCGGCGACAGTAATCAAGAGACCCAGTACTTC. Amino acids: CATSGDSNQETQYF. The whole variable domain, remainder taken from reference TRBV15 and TRBJ2-5, is DAMVIQNPRYQVTQFGKPVTLSCSQTLNHNVMYWYQQKSSQAPKLLFHYYDKDFNNEADTPDNFQSRRPNTSFCFLDIRSPGLGDTAMYLCATSGDSNQETQYFGPGTRLLVL.

The chain carries TRBV10-3 and TRBJ2-7; 8 bases fit TRBD2. Germline CDR1 is ENHRY and CDR2 is SYGVKD. The CDR3 extends over 14 amino acids. Unmatched junction bases numbered 4, after V lost 4 bases and J lost 2 bases. The CDR3 here is CAISAVAGTYEQYF. In DNA form, the CDR3 reads TGTGCCATCAGTGCAGTAGCGGGGACCTACGAGCAGTACTTC.

This clonotype was seen repeatedly, ten times or more. This sequence joins TRBV12-3 or TRBV12-4 and TRBJ2-1; 7 bases map to TRBD2. V shed 7 bases and J 3 bases; nucleotides not matched to a gene: 6. CDR3 size: 14 residues. In DNA form, the CDR3 reads TGTGCCAGCACGCGGGAGAACCTCTACAATGAGCAGTTCTTC. It yields the protein CASTRENLYNEQFF.

This clonotype appeared a single time. The chain joins TRBV28 to TRBJ2-7; TRBD1 might be the D (6 bases). The CDR3 has 13 residues. From germline, CDR1 is MDHEN and CDR2 SYDVKM. V gave up 7 bases and J gave up 3 bases, with 13 bases separating them. CDR3 protein: CASTLQGSYEQYF. Written as DNA, the CDR3 is TGTGCCAGCACCCTGCAGGGGAGCTACGAGCAGTACTTC. The full variable domain, in which reference TRBV28 and TRBJ2-7 provide the parts outside the CDR3, is DVKVTQSSRYLVKRTGEKVFLECVQDMDHENMFWYRQDPGLGLRLIYFSYDVKMKEKGDIPEGYSVSREKKERFSLILESASTNQTSMYLCASTLQGSYEQYFGPGTRLTVT.